This T cell receptor beta chain was sequenced during a study of blood T cell repertoires in COVID-19. Study-wide context: Resolution of symptoms, clearance, or two negative PCRs was present in recovered Cohort 3 donors. Acute and convalescent COVID-19 specimens originated in the United States, Italy and Spain.

V gave up 3 bases and J gave up 5 bases; unmatched junction bases: 8. Germline V gene data show CDR1 as SGHRS and CDR2 as YFSETQ. The CDR3 consists of 16 residues. In the study's own analysis: Estimates of nucleated cell counts were drawn from the amplification of reference gene primers. Profiled with immunoSEQ multiplex PCR; TCRdb holds only in-frame clones, not every one. V, J and clone size are those of that table, while D and trimming were read from the DNA. In the table there are approximately 240,000 clones, roughly nine tenths of which are singletons. Cohort allocation depended upon clinical history that participants reported.

The rearrangement links TRBV5-1 to TRBJ1-4, with TRBD1 matching 9 bases. Sequencing input: PBMCs or T cells enriched from blood (not recorded which). The sequence came from a woman aged 45-60 years in a cohort exposed to, infected with or recovered from COVID-19 (not recorded which). The CDR3 protein is CASSSRDRDENEKLFF. The CDR3 DNA is TGCGCCAGCAGCTCCCGGGACAGGGATGAAAATGAAAAACTGTTTTTT.